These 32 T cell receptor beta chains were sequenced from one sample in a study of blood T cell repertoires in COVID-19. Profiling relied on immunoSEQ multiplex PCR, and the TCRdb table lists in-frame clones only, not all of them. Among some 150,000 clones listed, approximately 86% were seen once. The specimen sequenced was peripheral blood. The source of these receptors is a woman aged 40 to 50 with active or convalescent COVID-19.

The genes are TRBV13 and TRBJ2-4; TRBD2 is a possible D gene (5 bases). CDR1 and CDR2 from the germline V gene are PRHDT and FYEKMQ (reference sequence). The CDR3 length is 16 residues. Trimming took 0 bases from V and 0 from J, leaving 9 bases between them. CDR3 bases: TGTGCCAGCAGCTTAGGAGAGGGTCTAGCCAAAAACATTCAGTACTTC. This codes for CASSLGEGLAKNIQYF.

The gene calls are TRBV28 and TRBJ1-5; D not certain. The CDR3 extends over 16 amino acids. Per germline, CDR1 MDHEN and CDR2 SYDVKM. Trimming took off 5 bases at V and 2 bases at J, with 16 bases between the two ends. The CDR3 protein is CASSEGRRGRNQPQHF. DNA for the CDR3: TGTGCCAGCAGTGAAGGACGGCGGGGTCGCAATCAGCCCCAGCATTTT.

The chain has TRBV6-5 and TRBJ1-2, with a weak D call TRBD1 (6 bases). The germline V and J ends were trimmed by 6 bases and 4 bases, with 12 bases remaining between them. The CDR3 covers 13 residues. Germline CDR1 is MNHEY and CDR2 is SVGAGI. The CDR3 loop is CASSLQGFYGYTF. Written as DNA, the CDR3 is TGTGCCAGCAGCTTACAGGGATTCTATGGCTACACCTTC.

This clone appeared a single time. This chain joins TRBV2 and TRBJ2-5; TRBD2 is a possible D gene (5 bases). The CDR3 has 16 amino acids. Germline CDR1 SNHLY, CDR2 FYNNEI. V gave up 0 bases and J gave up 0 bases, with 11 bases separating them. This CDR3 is CASSEAGRRYQETQYF. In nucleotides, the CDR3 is TGTGCCAGCAGTGAAGCGGGCAGGAGGTACCAAGAGACCCAGTACTTC.

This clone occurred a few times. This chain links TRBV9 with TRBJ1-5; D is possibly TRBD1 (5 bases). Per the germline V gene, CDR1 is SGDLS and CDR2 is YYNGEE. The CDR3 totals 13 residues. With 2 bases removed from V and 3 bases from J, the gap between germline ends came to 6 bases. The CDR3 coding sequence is TGTGCCAGCAGCGTGGGGCCCAATCAGCCCCAGCATTTT. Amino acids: CASSVGPNQPQHF. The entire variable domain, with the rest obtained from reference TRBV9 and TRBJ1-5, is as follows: DSGVTQTPKHLITATGQRVTLRCSPRSGDLSVYWYQQSLDQGLQFLIQYYNGEERAKGNILERFSAQQFPDLHSELNLSSLELGDSALYFCASSVGPNQPQHFGDGTRLSIL.

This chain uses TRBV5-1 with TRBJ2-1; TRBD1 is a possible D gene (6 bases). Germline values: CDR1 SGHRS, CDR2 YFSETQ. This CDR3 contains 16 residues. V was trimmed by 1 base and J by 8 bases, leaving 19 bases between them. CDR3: CASSLNVQGGFDEQFF. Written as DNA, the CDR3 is TGCGCCAGCAGCTTGAACGTACAGGGTGGGTTCGATGAGCAGTTCTTC.

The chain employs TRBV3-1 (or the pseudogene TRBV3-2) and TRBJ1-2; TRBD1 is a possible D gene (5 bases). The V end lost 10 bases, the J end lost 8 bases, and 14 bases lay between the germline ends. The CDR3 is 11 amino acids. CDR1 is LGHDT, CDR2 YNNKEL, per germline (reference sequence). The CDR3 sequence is CATDSRGGYTF. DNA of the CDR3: TGTGCCACGGATAGCCGGGGGGGCTACACCTTC.

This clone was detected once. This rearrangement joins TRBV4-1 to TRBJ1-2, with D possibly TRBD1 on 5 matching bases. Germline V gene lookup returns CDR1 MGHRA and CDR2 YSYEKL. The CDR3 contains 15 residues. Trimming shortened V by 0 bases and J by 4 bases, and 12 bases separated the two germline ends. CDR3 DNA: TGCGCCAGCAGCCAAGATTACCGGGGGAGCTATGGCTACACCTTC. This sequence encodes CASSQDYRGSYGYTF.

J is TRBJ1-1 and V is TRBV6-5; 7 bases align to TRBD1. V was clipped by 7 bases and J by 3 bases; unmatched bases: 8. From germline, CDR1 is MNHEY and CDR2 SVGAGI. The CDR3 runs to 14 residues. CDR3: CASTLTGEDTEAFF. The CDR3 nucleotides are TGTGCCAGCACCCTTACAGGGGAGGACACTGAAGCTTTCTTT.

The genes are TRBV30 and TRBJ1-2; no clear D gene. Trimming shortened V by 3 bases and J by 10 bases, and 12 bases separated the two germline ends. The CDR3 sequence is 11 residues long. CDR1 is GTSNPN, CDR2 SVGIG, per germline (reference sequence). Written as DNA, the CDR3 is TGTGCCTGGAGCGGCAGCGATATCTACACCTTC. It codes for CAWSGSDIYTF.

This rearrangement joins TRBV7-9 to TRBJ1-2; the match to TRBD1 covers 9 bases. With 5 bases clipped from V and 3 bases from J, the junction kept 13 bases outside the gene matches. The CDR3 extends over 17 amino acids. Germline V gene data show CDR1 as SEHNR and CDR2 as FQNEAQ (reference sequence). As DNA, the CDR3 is TGTGCCAGCAGCCGTCCCGGGACAGGGCTCGGGGACTATGGCTACACCTTC. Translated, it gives CASSRPGTGLGDYGYTF.

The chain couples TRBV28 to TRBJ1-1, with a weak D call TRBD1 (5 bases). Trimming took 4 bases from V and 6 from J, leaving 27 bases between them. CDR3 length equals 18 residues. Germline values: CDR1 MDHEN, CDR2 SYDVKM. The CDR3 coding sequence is TGTGCCAGCAGTTCCCCGCTCCTTGGGGCGCCTCGGGTCGCTGAAGCTTTCTTT. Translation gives CASSSPLLGAPRVAEAFF.

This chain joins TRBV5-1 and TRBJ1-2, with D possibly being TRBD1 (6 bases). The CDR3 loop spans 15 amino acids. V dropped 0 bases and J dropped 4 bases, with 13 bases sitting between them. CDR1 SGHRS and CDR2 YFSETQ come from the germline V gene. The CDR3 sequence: CASSLAGGGSYGYTF. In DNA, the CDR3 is TGCGCCAGCAGCTTGGCGGGGGGCGGCTCCTATGGCTACACCTTC.

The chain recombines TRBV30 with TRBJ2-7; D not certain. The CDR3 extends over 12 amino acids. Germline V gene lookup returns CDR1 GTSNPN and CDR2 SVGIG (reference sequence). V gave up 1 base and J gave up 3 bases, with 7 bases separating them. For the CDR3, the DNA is TGTGCCTGGAGTGGGCCCCTCTACGAGCAGTACTTC. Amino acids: CAWSGPLYEQYF.

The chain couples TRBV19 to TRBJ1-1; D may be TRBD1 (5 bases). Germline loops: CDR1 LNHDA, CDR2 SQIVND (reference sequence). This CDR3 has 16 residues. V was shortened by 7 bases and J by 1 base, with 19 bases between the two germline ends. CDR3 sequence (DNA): TGTGCCAGTAACTTGGGACTAGACAGAGGGAACACTGAAGCTTTCTTT. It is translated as CASNLGLDRGNTEAFF.

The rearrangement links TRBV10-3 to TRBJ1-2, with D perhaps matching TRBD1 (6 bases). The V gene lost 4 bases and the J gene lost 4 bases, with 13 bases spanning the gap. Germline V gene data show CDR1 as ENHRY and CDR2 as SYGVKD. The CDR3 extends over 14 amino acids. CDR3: CAISADRPPYGYTF. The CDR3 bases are TGTGCCATCAGTGCTGACAGGCCCCCCTATGGCTACACCTTC.

The CDR3 protein is CASSSNRQVWGTEAFF. In nucleotides, the CDR3 is TGTGCCAGCAGTTCCAACCGACAGGTCTGGGGCACTGAAGCTTTCTTT. V gene TRBV6-5 combines with J gene TRBJ1-1; perhaps TRBD1 as D (6 bases). The germline V gene has CDR1 MNHEY and CDR2 SVGAGI. This CDR3 region has 16 residues. V lost 4 bases and J 4 bases, leaving 19 bases between the germline ends.

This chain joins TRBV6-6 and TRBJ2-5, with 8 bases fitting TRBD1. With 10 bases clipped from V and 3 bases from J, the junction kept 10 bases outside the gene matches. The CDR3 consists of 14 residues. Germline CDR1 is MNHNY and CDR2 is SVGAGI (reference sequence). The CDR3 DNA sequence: TGTGCCACCCACCTGGACAGGGTCAAAGAGACCCAGTACTTC. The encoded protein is CATHLDRVKETQYF.

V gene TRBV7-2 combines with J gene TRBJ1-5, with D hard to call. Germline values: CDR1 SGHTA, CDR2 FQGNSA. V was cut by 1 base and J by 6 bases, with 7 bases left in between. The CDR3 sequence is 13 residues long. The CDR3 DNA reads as TGTGCCAGCAGCTTAGAACGGGGTCAGCCCCAGCATTTT. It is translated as CASSLERGQPQHF.

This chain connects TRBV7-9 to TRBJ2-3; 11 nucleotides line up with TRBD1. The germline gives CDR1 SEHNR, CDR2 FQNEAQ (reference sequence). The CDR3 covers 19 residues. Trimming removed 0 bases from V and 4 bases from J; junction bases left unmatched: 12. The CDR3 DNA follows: TGTGCCAGCAGCTTAGCGCTTGTCGTCTGGGGACAGGGGGCAGATACGCAGTATTTT. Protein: CASSLALVVWGQGADTQYF.

In DNA form, the CDR3 reads TGTGCCAGCAGTGTTGAAGGGACAGGGGTCGGCTACACCTTC. It encodes CASSVEGTGVGYTF. V and J are TRBV2 and TRBJ1-2; TRBD1 matches at 10 bases. Germline V gene sequence: CDR1 SNHLY, CDR2 FYNNEI. V lost 4 bases, J lost 8 bases, and 7 bases stayed unmatched. CDR3 size: 14 residues.

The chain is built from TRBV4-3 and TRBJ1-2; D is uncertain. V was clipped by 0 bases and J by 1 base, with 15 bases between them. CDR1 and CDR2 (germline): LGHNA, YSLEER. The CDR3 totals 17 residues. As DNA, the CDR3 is TGCGCCAGCAGCCAAGACTCACGGGGAGCCCTTAACTATGGCTACACCTTC. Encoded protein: CASSQDSRGALNYGYTF.

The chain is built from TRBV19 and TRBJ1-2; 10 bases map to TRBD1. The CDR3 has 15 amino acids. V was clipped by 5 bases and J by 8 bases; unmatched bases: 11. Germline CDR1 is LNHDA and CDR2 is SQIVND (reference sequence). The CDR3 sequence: CASSDPGQGSKGYTF. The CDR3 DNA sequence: TGTGCCAGTAGTGACCCGGGACAGGGGTCGAAAGGCTACACCTTC.

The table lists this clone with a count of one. CDR3 nucleotides: TGTGCCAGTTTAGCGGGAGGGAACACCGGGGAGCTGTTTTTT. This translates into CASLAGGNTGELFF. The chain employs TRBV28 and TRBJ2-2, with 10 bases lining up with TRBD2. Trimming removed 9 bases from V and 1 base from J; junction bases left unmatched: 2. Looked up from germline, CDR1 is MDHEN and CDR2 is SYDVKM. This CDR3 is 14 amino acids long.

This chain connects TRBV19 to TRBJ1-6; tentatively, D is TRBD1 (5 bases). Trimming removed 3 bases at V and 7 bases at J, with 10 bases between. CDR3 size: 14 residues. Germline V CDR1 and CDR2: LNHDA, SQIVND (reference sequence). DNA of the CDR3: TGTGCCAGTAGTATCGGACAACCCAATTCACCCCTCCACTTT. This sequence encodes CASSIGQPNSPLHF.

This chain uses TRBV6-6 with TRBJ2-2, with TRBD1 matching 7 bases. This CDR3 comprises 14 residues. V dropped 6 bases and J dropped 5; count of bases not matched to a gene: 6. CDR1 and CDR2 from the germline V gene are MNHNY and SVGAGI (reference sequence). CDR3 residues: CASRTGLGTGELFF. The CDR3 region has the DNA TGTGCCAGCAGGACAGGGTTAGGGACCGGGGAGCTGTTTTTT.

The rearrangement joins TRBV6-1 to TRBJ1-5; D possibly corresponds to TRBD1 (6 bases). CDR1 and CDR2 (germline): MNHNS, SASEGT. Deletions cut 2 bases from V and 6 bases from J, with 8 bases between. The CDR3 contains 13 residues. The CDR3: CASSENRVQPQHF. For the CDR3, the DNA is TGTGCCAGCAGTGAAAACAGGGTTCAGCCCCAGCATTTT.

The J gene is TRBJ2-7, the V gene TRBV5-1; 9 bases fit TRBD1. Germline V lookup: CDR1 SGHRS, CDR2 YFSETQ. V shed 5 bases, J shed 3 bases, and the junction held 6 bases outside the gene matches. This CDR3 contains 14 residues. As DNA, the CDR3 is TGCGCCAGCAGGGGGACAGGGCCAATCTACGAGCAGTACTTC. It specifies CASRGTGPIYEQYF.

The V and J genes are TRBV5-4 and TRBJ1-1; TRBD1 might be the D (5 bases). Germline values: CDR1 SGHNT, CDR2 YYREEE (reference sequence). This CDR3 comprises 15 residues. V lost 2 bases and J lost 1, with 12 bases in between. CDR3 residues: CASSFQGAQNTEAFF. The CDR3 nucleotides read TGTGCCAGCAGCTTTCAGGGTGCGCAGAACACTGAAGCTTTCTTT.

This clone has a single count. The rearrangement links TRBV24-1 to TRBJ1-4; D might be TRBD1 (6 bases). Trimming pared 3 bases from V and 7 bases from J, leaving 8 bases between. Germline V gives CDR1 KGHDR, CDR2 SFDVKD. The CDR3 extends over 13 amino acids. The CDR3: CATSDKGVEKLFF. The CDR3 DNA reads TGTGCCACCAGTGATAAGGGGGTTGAAAAACTGTTTTTT.

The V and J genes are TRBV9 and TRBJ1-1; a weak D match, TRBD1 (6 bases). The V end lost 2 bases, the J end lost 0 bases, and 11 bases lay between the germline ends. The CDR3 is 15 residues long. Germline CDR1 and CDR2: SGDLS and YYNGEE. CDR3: CASSVEGTMNTEAFF. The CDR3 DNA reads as TGTGCCAGCAGCGTCGAGGGGACAATGAACACTGAAGCTTTCTTT.

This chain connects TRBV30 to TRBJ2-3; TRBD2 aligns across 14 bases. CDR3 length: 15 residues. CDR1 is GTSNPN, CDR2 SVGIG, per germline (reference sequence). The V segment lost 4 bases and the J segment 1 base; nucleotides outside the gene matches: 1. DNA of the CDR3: TGTGCCTGGACGACTAGCGGGGGGGGCACAGATACGCAGTATTTT. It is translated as CAWTTSGGGTDTQYF.